The sequence of this T cell receptor (beta chain) was determined in a study of blood T cell repertoires in COVID-19. Overall study context: Samples representing acute and convalescent COVID-19 were sourced from the United States, Italy and Spain. Nucleic acid was either cDNA or gDNA, and it came from T cells, B-cell-depleted T cells, or PBMCs.

The V end lost 3 bases, the J end lost 10 bases, and 7 bases lay between the germline ends. The germline V gene encodes CDR1 SGHAT and CDR2 FQNNGV. The CDR3 totals 11 residues. Per the study methods: Reference gene primers were amplified, and this amplification served to estimate nucleated cell counts. The protocol was immunoSEQ multiplex PCR, while the TCRdb copy is restricted to in-frame clones and leaves out a portion. V and J calls plus clone size are reproduced from that table; the DNA served to infer D and trimming. The sample lists a few hundred thousand clones; nearly 90% were seen once. The rearrangement joins TRBV11-2 to TRBJ2-1; D may be TRBD1 (6 bases). The receptor was isolated from a young man with active or convalescent COVID-19. The specimen sequenced was peripheral blood. CDR3 region: CASSFGTEQFF. In DNA, the CDR3 is TGTGCCAGCAGCTTCGGGACAGAGCAGTTCTTC.